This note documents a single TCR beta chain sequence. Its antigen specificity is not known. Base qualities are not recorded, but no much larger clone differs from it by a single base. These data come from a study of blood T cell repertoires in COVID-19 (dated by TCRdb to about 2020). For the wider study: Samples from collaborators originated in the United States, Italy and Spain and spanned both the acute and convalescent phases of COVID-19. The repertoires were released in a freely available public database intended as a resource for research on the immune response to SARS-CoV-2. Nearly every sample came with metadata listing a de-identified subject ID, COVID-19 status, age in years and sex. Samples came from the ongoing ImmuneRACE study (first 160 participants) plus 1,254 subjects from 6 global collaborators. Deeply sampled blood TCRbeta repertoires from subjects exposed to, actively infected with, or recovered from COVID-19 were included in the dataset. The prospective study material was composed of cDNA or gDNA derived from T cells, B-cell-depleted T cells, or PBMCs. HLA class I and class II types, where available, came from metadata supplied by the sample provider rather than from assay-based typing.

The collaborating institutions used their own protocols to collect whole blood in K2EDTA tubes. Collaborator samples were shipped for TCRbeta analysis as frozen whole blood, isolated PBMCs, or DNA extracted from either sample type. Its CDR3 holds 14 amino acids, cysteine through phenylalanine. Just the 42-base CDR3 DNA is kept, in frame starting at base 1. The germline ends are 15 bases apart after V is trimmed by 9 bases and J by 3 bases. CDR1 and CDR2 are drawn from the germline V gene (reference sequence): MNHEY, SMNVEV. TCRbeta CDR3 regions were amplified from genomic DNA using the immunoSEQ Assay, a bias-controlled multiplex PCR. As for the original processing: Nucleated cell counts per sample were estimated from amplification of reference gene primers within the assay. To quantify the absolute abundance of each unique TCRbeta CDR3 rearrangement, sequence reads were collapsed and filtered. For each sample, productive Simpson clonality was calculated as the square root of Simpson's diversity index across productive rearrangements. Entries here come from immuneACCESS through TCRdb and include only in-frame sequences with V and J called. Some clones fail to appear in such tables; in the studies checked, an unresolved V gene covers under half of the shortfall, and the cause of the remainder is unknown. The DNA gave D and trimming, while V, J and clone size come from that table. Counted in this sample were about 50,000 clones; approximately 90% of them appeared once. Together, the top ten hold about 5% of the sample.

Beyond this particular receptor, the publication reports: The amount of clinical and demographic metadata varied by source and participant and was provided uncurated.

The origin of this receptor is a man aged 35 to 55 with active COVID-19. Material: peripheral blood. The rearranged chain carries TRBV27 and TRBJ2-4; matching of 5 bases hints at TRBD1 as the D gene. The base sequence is TGTGCCAGATTGATAGGGGCGGTCAAAAACATTCAGTACTTC. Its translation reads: CARLIGAVKNIQYF.